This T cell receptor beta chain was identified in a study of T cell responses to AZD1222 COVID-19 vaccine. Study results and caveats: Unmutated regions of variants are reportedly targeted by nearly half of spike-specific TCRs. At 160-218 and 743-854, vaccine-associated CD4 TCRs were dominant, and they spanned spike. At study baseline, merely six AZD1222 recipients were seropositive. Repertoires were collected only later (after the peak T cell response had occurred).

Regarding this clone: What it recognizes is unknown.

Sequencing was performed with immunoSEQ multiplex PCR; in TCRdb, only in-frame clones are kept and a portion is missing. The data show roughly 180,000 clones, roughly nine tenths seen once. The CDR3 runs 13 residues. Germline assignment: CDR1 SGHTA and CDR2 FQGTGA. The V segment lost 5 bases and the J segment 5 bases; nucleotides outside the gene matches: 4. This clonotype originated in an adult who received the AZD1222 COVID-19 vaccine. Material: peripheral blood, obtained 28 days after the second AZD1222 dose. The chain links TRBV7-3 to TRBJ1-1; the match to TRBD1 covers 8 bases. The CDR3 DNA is TGTGCCAGCAGCACCCGGACAGGGACTGAAGCTTTCTTT. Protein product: CASSTRTGTEAFF.